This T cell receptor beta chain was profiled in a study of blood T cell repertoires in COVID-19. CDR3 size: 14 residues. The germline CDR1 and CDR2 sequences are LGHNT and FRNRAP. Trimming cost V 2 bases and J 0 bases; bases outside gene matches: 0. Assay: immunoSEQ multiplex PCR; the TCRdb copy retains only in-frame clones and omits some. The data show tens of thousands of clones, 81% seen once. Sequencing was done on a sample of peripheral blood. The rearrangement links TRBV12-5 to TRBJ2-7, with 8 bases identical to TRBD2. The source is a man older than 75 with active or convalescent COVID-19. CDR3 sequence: CASGLTSGSYEQYF. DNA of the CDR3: TGTGCTAGTGGTTTGACTAGCGGCTCCTACGAGCAGTACTTC.